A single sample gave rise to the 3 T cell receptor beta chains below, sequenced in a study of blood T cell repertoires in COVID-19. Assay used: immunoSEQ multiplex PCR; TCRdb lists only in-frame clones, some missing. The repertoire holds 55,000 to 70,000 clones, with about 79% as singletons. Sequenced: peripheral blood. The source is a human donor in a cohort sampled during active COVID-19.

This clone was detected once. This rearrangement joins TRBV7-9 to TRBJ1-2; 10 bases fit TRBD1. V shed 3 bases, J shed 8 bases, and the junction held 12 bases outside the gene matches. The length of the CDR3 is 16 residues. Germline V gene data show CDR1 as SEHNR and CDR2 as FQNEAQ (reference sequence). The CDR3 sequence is CASSLISGTGASGYTF. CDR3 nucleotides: TGTGCCAGCAGCTTGATATCCGGGACAGGGGCTTCGGGCTACACCTTC.

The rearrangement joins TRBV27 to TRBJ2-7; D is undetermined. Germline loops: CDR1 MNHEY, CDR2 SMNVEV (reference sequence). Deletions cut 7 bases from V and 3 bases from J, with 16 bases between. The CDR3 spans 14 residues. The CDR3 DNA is TGTGCCAGCACCCCCCGTGGCAGACTCTACGAGCAGTACTTC. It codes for CASTPRGRLYEQYF.

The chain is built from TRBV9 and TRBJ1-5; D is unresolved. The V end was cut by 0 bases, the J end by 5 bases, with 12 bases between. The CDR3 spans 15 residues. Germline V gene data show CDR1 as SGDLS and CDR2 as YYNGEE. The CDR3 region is CASSVEGRPDQPQHF. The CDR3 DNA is TGTGCCAGCAGCGTAGAAGGGAGGCCCGATCAGCCCCAGCATTTT.